The 10 T cell receptor beta chains below all came from one sample that was sequenced in a study of blood T cell repertoires in COVID-19. Sequencing used immunoSEQ multiplex PCR; TCRdb keeps in-frame clones, though not all of them. Of approximately 22,000 clones detected, approximately 75% appear once; the ten largest clones hold 2% to 2.5%. Sample: peripheral blood. These receptors were obtained from a woman aged 70-85 years with COVID-19, enrolled during active disease.

CDR3 nucleotide sequence: TGTGCCAGCAGTTCACCTTACGGAGCAGTTGGCTACACCTTC. Residues: CASSSPYGAVGYTF. This chain links TRBV7-2 with TRBJ1-2; no firm D call. The V gene lost 6 bases and the J gene lost 7 bases, with 18 bases spanning the gap. The CDR3 contains 14 residues. The germline V gene encodes CDR1 SGHTA and CDR2 FQGNSA.

This chain links TRBV11-2 with TRBJ2-7; TRBD1 matches at 7 bases. This CDR3 is 14 amino acids long. Trimming at V came to 3 bases and at J to 4 bases, leaving 6 bases not matched to a gene. Germline V gene sequence: CDR1 SGHAT, CDR2 FQNNGV. CDR3 coding DNA: TGTGCCAGCAGCTTCGACAGGGTAGGTTACGAGCAGTACTTC. Its translation: CASSFDRVGYEQYF.

The chain links TRBV11-3 to TRBJ2-5, with 7 positions matching TRBD1. The V gene end was trimmed by 5 bases and the J gene end by 6 bases; junction bases not matched to a gene: 9. Germline CDR1 SGHNT, CDR2 YENEEA. CDR3 length: 14 amino acids. The CDR3 nucleotides read TGTGCCAGCAGCCACGGGACAGTGGTCAAGACCCAGTACTTC. Its protein product is CASSHGTVVKTQYF.

V gene TRBV7-9 combines with J gene TRBJ1-6, with 9 bases lining up with TRBD1. The CDR3 runs to 13 residues. Germline CDR1 and CDR2: SEHNR and FQNEAQ (reference sequence). Losses at the gene ends were 10 bases for V and 9 bases for J; bases not matched to a gene: 7. This CDR3 is CATQGTGRSPLHF. The CDR3 region has the DNA TGTGCCACCCAAGGGACAGGGCGTTCACCCCTCCACTTT.

This clone has only a few counts. This chain joins TRBV3-1 (or the pseudogene TRBV3-2) and TRBJ1-1; 11 bases are shared with TRBD1. Per germline, CDR1 LGHDT and CDR2 YNNKEL (reference sequence). This CDR3 has 14 amino acids. V dropped 0 bases and J dropped 11; count of bases not matched to a gene: 5. The DNA of the CDR3 is TGTGCCAGCAGCCAAGATCGGACAGGGGGCAAGGCTTTCTTT. Translation gives CASSQDRTGGKAFF.

V and J are TRBV19 and TRBJ2-2; D may be TRBD2 (6 bases). The germline V and J ends were trimmed by 5 bases and 2 bases, with 15 bases remaining between them. This CDR3 has 16 amino acids. Germline V lookup: CDR1 LNHDA, CDR2 SQIVND (reference sequence). Written as DNA, the CDR3 is TGTGCCAGTAGTGTGTGGGGGGTTGTTAACACCGGGGAGCTGTTTTTT. Amino acids: CASSVWGVVNTGELFF.

This chain links TRBV9 with TRBJ2-5, with D uncertain. The CDR3 covers 12 residues. Germline V lookup: CDR1 SGDLS, CDR2 YYNGEE. Trimming removed 3 bases from V and 5 bases from J, with 8 bases in between. CDR3 bases: TGTGCCAGCAGCGCCCCCCGGGAGACCCAGTACTTC. As protein: CASSAPRETQYF. The full variable domain, its missing parts supplied by reference TRBV9 and TRBJ2-5, is DSGVTQTPKHLITATGQRVTLRCSPRSGDLSVYWYQQSLDQGLQFLIQYYNGEERAKGNILERFSAQQFPDLHSELNLSSLELGDSALYFCASSAPRETQYFGPGTRLLVL.

The chain uses TRBV5-4 and TRBJ1-1, with D possibly TRBD1 on 5 matching bases. Germline values: CDR1 SGHNT, CDR2 YYREEE (reference sequence). This CDR3 comprises 14 residues. CDR3 region: CAAGGGIRATEAFF. CDR3 in DNA: TGTGCAGCTGGGGGAGGGATAAGAGCCACTGAAGCTTTCTTT.

This chain uses TRBV6-9 with TRBJ2-5, with a weak D call TRBD1 (6 bases). V lost 3 bases and J 1 base, leaving 15 bases between the germline ends. CDR1 and CDR2 from the germline V gene are MNHGY and SVAAGI. This CDR3 has 16 residues. The CDR3 loop is CASSYPLHRAQETQYF. As DNA, the CDR3 is TGTGCCAGCAGTTACCCACTACACAGGGCCCAAGAGACCCAGTACTTC.

This clone has a handful of counts. This chain connects TRBV27 to TRBJ1-2; possible D gene TRBD1, 6 bases. CDR3 length equals 15 residues. CDR1 MNHEY and CDR2 SMNVEV come from the germline V gene (reference sequence). V was pared by 7 bases and J by 8 bases, with 23 bases between. DNA of the CDR3: TGTGCCAGCACCAAACGGGACACGGGAACGGGAGGCTACACCTTC. Protein: CASTKRDTGTGGYTF.